The 18 T cell receptor beta chains below were found in one sample sequenced in a study of blood T cell repertoires in COVID-19. TCRdb's table, derived via immunoSEQ multiplex PCR, lists solely in-frame clones and lacks some. The table includes approximately 200,000 clones, around 82% detected once. Specimen: PBMCs or T cells enriched from blood (not recorded which). These receptors all stem from a woman aged 35 to 49 with acute COVID-19.

This clone came up once. The chain has TRBV2 and TRBJ1-5, with 9 nucleotides matching TRBD1. With V trimmed by 6 bases and J by 0 bases, 9 bases remained unmatched. The CDR3 has 17 amino acids. The germline CDR1 and CDR2 sequences are SNHLY and FYNNEI. The CDR3 here is CASSETGTGLSNQPQHF. DNA of the CDR3: TGTGCCAGCAGCGAAACTGGGACAGGGCTTAGCAATCAGCCCCAGCATTTT.

J is TRBJ1-6 and V is TRBV11-3, with D tentatively TRBD1 (6 bases). V lost 0 bases and J lost 7, with 10 bases in between. The CDR3 totals 15 residues. Germline lookup yields CDR1 SGHNT and CDR2 YENEEA. CDR3 in amino acids: CASSLDGQGNSPLHF. CDR3 nucleotide sequence: TGTGCCAGCAGCTTAGATGGGCAGGGGAATTCACCCCTCCACTTT. Filled out from reference TRBV11-3 and TRBJ1-6, the complete variable domain reads EAGVVQSPRYKIIEKKQPVAFWCNPISGHNTLYWYLQNLGQGPELLIRYENEEAVDDSQLPKDRFSAERLKGVDSTLKIQPAELGDSAVYLCASSLDGQGNSPLHFGNGTRLTVT.

The chain has TRBV7-3 and TRBJ2-2; D not certain. Germline V lookup: CDR1 SGHTA, CDR2 FQGTGA. The CDR3 spans 16 residues. Trimming stripped 5 bases from V and 0 bases from J, with 13 bases between. CDR3 sequence (DNA): TGTGCCAGCAGCCCAAAAGCGACGGCGAACACCGGGGAGCTGTTTTTT. Protein sequence: CASSPKATANTGELFF.

V gene TRBV19 combines with J gene TRBJ2-1; D ambiguous. The CDR3 has 15 residues. V lost 3 bases, J lost 4 bases, and 13 bases lay in between. The germline gives CDR1 LNHDA, CDR2 SQIVND (reference sequence). CDR3 nucleotides: TGTGCCAGTAGTATCAGACGGTCGACTTACAATGAGCAGTTCTTC. Amino acids: CASSIRRSTYNEQFF.

This clone came up a few times. V usage is TRBV11-2 and J usage is TRBJ1-3; D is ambiguous. The germline V gene has CDR1 SGHAT and CDR2 FQNNGV. Trimming removed 5 bases at V and 0 bases at J, with 11 bases between. The CDR3 has 15 residues. The CDR3 loop reads CASSIGRVSGNTIYF. The DNA for the CDR3 is TGTGCCAGCAGCATTGGGAGGGTCTCTGGAAACACCATATATTTT.

The rearrangement uses TRBV9 and TRBJ2-7; the match to TRBD2 covers 8 bases. With 3 bases clipped from V and 3 bases from J, the junction kept 5 bases outside the gene matches. CDR3 length: 14 amino acids. In germline, CDR1 is SGDLS, CDR2 YYNGEE. The CDR3 loop is CASSAGLVNYEQYF. CDR3 bases: TGTGCCAGCAGCGCGGGACTAGTTAACTACGAGCAGTACTTC.

This chain joins TRBV7-2 and TRBJ2-1, with TRBD2 identical over 13 bases. The CDR3 covers 16 residues. J was trimmed by 4 bases and V by 5 bases; bases with no gene match: 5. The germline CDR1 and CDR2 sequences are SGHTA and FQGNSA. The CDR3 DNA sequence: TGTGCCAGCAGCCCCGGGACTAGCGGGATATACAATGAGCAGTTCTTC. It is translated as CASSPGTSGIYNEQFF.

The gene calls are TRBV28 and TRBJ1-6; D is possibly TRBD1 (5 bases). Germline V gene lookup returns CDR1 MDHEN and CDR2 SYDVKM. The CDR3 consists of 15 residues. V was clipped by 5 bases and J by 5 bases, with 13 bases between them. CDR3 nucleotides: TGTGCCAGCAGTGAGAACTTAGGGGATAATTCACCCCTCCACTTT. Encoded protein: CASSENLGDNSPLHF.

The CDR3 spells CASSRTDPTNEKLFF. CDR3 DNA sequence: TGTGCCAGTAGCAGAACAGACCCAACTAATGAAAAACTGTTTTTT. The chain links TRBV19 to TRBJ1-4; D unresolved. In germline, CDR1 is LNHDA, CDR2 SQIVND (reference sequence). The CDR3 extends over 15 amino acids. With 6 bases removed from V and 0 bases from J, the gap between germline ends came to 11 bases.

The chain joins TRBV3-1 (or the pseudogene TRBV3-2) to TRBJ2-1, with 9 nucleotides matching TRBD2. The CDR3 extends over 16 amino acids. Germline CDR1 is LGHDT and CDR2 is YNNKEL (reference sequence). J lost 7 bases, V lost 9 bases, and 16 bases had no gene match. The chain's CDR3 is CARECGRGGEPNEQFF. The CDR3 DNA follows: TGTGCCAGAGAGTGTGGGCGGGGGGGTGAGCCGAATGAGCAGTTCTTC.

The chain couples TRBV15 to TRBJ1-1; maybe TRBD1 (5 bases). The ends were cut back, 5 bases at V and 1 base at J, with 11 bases in the middle. The CDR3 contains 14 residues. Germline V CDR1 and CDR2: LNHNV, YYDKDF (reference sequence). The CDR3 DNA is TGTGCCACCAGCCGGGGGACGGAGAACACTGAAGCTTTCTTT. The encoded protein is CATSRGTENTEAFF.

The chain couples TRBV28 to TRBJ1-4; 7 nucleotides match TRBD1. CDR1 and CDR2 (germline): MDHEN, SYDVKM. J gave up 0 bases and V 2 bases, and 0 bases lay outside the gene matches. This CDR3 is 15 amino acids long. The CDR3 DNA is TGTGCCAGCAGTTTAACAGGGGCAACTAATGAAAAACTGTTTTTT. This gives the protein CASSLTGATNEKLFF.

This clone appeared many times. The chain has TRBV19 and TRBJ1-5; unclear D gene. The CDR3 is 13 residues long. Trimming removed 5 bases from V and 4 bases from J, with 9 bases in between. Per the germline V gene, CDR1 is LNHDA and CDR2 is SQIVND (reference sequence). CDR3 in amino acids: CASSPTQNQPQHF. The CDR3 nucleotides read TGTGCCAGTAGTCCAACACAGAATCAGCCCCAGCATTTT.

The rearrangement uses TRBV28 and TRBJ1-2; D not certain. The V gene lost 3 bases and the J gene lost 8 bases, with 13 bases spanning the gap. Germline CDR1 is MDHEN and CDR2 is SYDVKM. The CDR3 spans 13 residues. CDR3 protein: CASSFVERRGYTF. The CDR3 DNA reads as TGTGCCAGCAGTTTTGTAGAGAGGAGGGGCTACACCTTC.

The chain links TRBV3-1 (or the pseudogene TRBV3-2) to TRBJ2-1; D might be TRBD2 (6 bases). The CDR3 consists of 13 residues. V lost 4 bases and J 12 bases, leaving 16 bases between the germline ends. Germline V gives CDR1 LGHDT, CDR2 YNNKEL (reference sequence). The CDR3 DNA reads as TGTGCCAGCAGCCTAGAACGCCGGGACTGGCAGTTCTTC. This gives the protein CASSLERRDWQFF.

The chain combines TRBV9 with TRBJ2-1; TRBD1 is a possible D gene (6 bases). V lost 6 bases and J 0 bases, leaving 13 bases between the germline ends. From germline, CDR1 is SGDLS and CDR2 YYNGEE. The CDR3 is 15 amino acids. This chain's CDR3 is CASNGDTGSYNEQFF. The CDR3 nucleotides are TGTGCCAGCAACGGGGACACTGGCTCCTACAATGAGCAGTTCTTC.

This chain links TRBV7-2 with TRBJ1-2; 8 bases fit TRBD1. The V gene end was trimmed by 0 bases and the J gene end by 8 bases; junction bases not matched to a gene: 5. From germline, CDR1 is SGHTA and CDR2 FQGNSA. The CDR3 totals 14 residues. CDR3 nucleotide sequence: TGTGCCAGCAGCTTAGCCCCCGGACAGGGCGGCTACACCTTC. Translated: CASSLAPGQGGYTF. The whole variable domain, remainder taken from reference TRBV7-2 and TRBJ1-2, is GAGVSQSPSNKVTEKGKDVELRCDPISGHTALYWYRQSLGQGLEFLIYFQGNSAPDKSGLPSDRFSAERTGGSVSTLTIQRTQQEDSAVYLCASSLAPGQGGYTFGSGTRLTVV.

The chain links TRBV5-6 to TRBJ1-4; a possible D gene is TRBD1 (6 bases). Germline lookup yields CDR1 SGHDT and CDR2 YYEEEE. This CDR3 region has 15 residues. V dropped 1 base and J dropped 8 bases, with 15 bases sitting between them. DNA of the CDR3: TGTGCCAGCAGCTTGCGTGGGGGCCTGGGCGAAAAACTGTTTTTT. Encoded protein: CASSLRGGLGEKLFF.